This T cell receptor beta chain is from a study of blood T cell repertoires in COVID-19. TCRdb keeps only in-frame clones here, not all; method: immunoSEQ multiplex PCR. The data contain 350,000 to 400,000 clones, more than 75% of them singletons. The CDR3 length is 14 residues. Germline CDR1 and CDR2: GTSNPN and SVGIG (reference sequence). Trimming left V 5 bases short and J 1 base short, with 11 bases between. Self-reported history from a screening survey and questionnaire set each donor's cohort. The chain employs TRBV30 and TRBJ1-4; no definite D call. The source of this sequence is a woman aged 18-30 years who had recovered from COVID-19. Sequencing used PBMCs or T cells enriched from blood (not recorded which). The CDR3 nucleotides read TGTGCCTGGTTTAAGACGGGAACTAATGAAAAACTGTTTTTT. It codes for CAWFKTGTNEKLFF.